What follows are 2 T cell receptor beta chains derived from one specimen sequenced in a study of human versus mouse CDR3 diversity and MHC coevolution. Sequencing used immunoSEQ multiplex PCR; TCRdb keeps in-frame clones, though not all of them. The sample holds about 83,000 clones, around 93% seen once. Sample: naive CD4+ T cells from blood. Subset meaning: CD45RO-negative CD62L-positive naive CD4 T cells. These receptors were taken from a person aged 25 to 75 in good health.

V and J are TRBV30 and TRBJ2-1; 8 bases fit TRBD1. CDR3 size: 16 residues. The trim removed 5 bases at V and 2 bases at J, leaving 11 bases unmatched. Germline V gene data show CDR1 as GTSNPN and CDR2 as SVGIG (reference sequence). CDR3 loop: CAWGAKTGAAYNEQFF. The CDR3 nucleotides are TGTGCCTGGGGCGCTAAGACAGGGGCGGCCTACAATGAGCAGTTCTTC.

CDR3 sequence reads: CASSPYPYTEAFF. CDR3 nucleotide sequence: TGTGCCAGCAGCCCCTACCCCTACACTGAAGCTTTCTTT. The chain joins TRBV11-2 to TRBJ1-1; D unclear. V lost 5 bases and J lost 3, with 10 bases in between. The CDR3 has 13 residues. Germline V gene lookup returns CDR1 SGHAT and CDR2 FQNNGV.